The next 22 T cell receptor beta chains were all read from a single sample in a study of post-analysis software for immune sequencing data. Included in the TCR beta cDNA libraries were unique molecular identifiers. TCRdb passed the PCR reads through MiXCR, listing each CDR3 protein once. The data show 350,000 to 450,000 distinct CDR3 sequences, 30% to 40% seen once. Study results and caveats: Relative to controls, patients had five TRBV segments at higher frequency, with TRBV5-6, TRBV5-1 and TRBV20-1 among these.

No antigen has been identified for these receptors. The sample comprised blood. The origin of the receptors is a girl aged 2 to 9 with multiple sclerosis.

In the case of this clonotype: One junction end does not reproduce the germline sequence, and a read error may be involved. This sequence joins TRBV20-1 and TRBJ2-3; D may be TRBD2 (6 bases). The CDR3 has 15 residues. Germline V gene lookup returns CDR1 DFQATT and CDR2 SNEGSKA (reference sequence). In DNA, the CDR3 is TGCAGTGCTCCTTGGCTAGCGCCGAGCACAGACACGCAGTATTTT. Translated: CSAPWLAPSTDTQYF.

This clonotype was seen a handful of times. J is TRBJ1-1 and V is TRBV5-6, with 8 bases lining up with TRBD1. The length of the CDR3 is 16 residues. Germline V gene lookup returns CDR1 SGHDT and CDR2 YYEEEE. V was pared by 7 bases and J by 1 base, with 12 bases of the junction left unmatched. The CDR3 bases are TGTGCCAGCGGCCGGACAGGGTTTAACTGGAACACTGAAGCTTTCTTT. Protein sequence: CASGRTGFNWNTEAFF.

The rearrangement links TRBV4-1 to TRBJ1-2; no reliable D call. The CDR3 contains 14 residues. V was pared by 0 bases and J by 5 bases, with 10 bases between. Germline V gene sequence: CDR1 MGHRA, CDR2 YSYEKL. The DNA of the CDR3 is TGCGCCAGCAGCCAAGATCTGGCGGTATATGGCTACACCTTC. Residues: CASSQDLAVYGYTF.

This clonotype was counted a few times. This chain uses TRBV4-1 with TRBJ2-7; 7 positions match TRBD1. This CDR3 region has 16 residues. The V gene's germline CDR1 is MGHRA and CDR2 YSYEKL. Trimming removed 5 bases from V and 0 bases from J; junction bases left unmatched: 10. CDR3 bases: TGCGCCAGCAGCAACACCGGAGACAGGGACTCCTACGAGCAGTACTTC. This gives the protein CASSNTGDRDSYEQYF.

Only a few counts were recorded for this clonotype. V is TRBV28 and J is TRBJ2-5; D gene unclear. Trimming pared 5 bases from V and 2 bases from J, leaving 12 bases between. This CDR3 spans 14 amino acids. Germline CDR1 and CDR2: MDHEN and SYDVKM. The CDR3 here is CASSQDLTQETQYF. For the CDR3, the DNA is TGTGCCAGCAGTCAAGATCTTACGCAAGAGACCCAGTACTTC.

A few counts support this clonotype. The rearrangement uses TRBV6-5 and TRBJ2-4; TRBD2 agrees at 9 bases. Germline loops: CDR1 MNHEY, CDR2 SVGAGI. Trimming removed 8 bases from V and 4 bases from J; junction bases left unmatched: 6. The CDR3 is 14 residues long. This chain's CDR3 is CASRQTSGKNIQYF. Here the CDR3 DNA reads TGTGCCAGCCGACAGACTAGCGGTAAAAACATTCAGTACTTC.

The chain is built from TRBV10-3 and TRBJ2-1; 11 nucleotides agree with TRBD1. Trimming removed 6 bases from V and 8 bases from J; junction bases left unmatched: 6. The CDR3 runs to 14 residues. Germline CDR1 and CDR2: ENHRY and SYGVKD. The CDR3 sequence: CAISGTGGVDEQFF. CDR3 nucleotide sequence: TGTGCCATCAGCGGGACAGGGGGGGTCGATGAGCAGTTCTTC.

The chain combines TRBV7-2 with TRBJ2-5, with D maybe TRBD2 (5 bases). The CDR3 runs 14 residues. In germline, CDR1 is SGHTA, CDR2 FQGNSA. V was cut by 1 base and J by 5 bases, with 11 bases left in between. The chain's CDR3 is CASSLGSSRETQYF. For the CDR3, the DNA is TGTGCCAGCAGCTTAGGGTCTAGCAGGGAGACCCAGTACTTC.

J is TRBJ2-1 and V is TRBV20-1; D possibly corresponds to TRBD2 (5 bases). The V end lost 0 bases, the J end lost 10 bases, and 22 bases lay between the germline ends. The CDR3 is made up of 16 amino acids. From germline, CDR1 is DFQATT and CDR2 SNEGSKA (reference sequence). The DNA of the CDR3 is TGCAGTGCTAGAGATCGAAAGCGGAGATTACAATGGGAGCAGTTCTTC. Its translation: CSARDRKRRLQWEQFF.

The rearrangement uses TRBV29-1 and TRBJ2-3; D not resolved. Trimming shortened V by 7 bases and J by 0 bases, and 17 bases separated the two germline ends. CDR1 SQVTM and CDR2 ANQGSEA come from the germline V gene. CDR3 length: 15 residues. The CDR3 sequence is CSAEGSTTSTDTQYF. CDR3 nucleotides: TGCAGCGCAGAAGGTTCGACAACTAGCACAGATACGCAGTATTTT.

The chain uses TRBV12-3 or TRBV12-4 and TRBJ2-5; tentative D call: TRBD2 (6 bases). Trimming took 3 bases from V and 3 from J, leaving 14 bases between them. The CDR3 contains 15 residues. DNA of the CDR3: TGTGCCAGCAGTTTGGCTAGCGCCCTAAAAGAGACCCAGTACTTC. Amino acids: CASSLASALKETQYF.

The V call is TRBV11-2, the J call TRBJ2-3; D uncertain. The CDR3 contains 15 residues. Germline CDR1 is SGHAT and CDR2 is FQNNGV. V gave up 5 bases and J gave up 0 bases, with 12 bases separating them. CDR3 sequence reads: CASSQNLQSTDTQYF. In DNA, the CDR3 is TGTGCCAGCAGCCAAAATTTGCAGAGCACAGATACGCAGTATTTT.

The chain employs TRBV25-1 and TRBJ1-1, with D possibly TRBD1 on 6 matching bases. The CDR3 loop spans 11 amino acids. In germline, CDR1 is MGHDK, CDR2 SYGVNS. V was pared by 4 bases and J by 11 bases, with 11 bases between. The CDR3 sequence is CASSVTGRAFF. In DNA, the CDR3 is TGTGCCAGCAGTGTCACAGGGCGGGCTTTCTTT. Filled out from reference TRBV25-1 and TRBJ1-1, the complete variable domain reads EADIYQTPRYLVIGTGKKITLECSQTMGHDKMYWYQQDPGMELHLIHYSYGVNSTEKGDLSSESTVSRIRTEHFPLTLESARPSHTSQYLCASSVTGRAFFGQGTRLTVV.

The rearrangement joins TRBV5-1 to TRBJ1-1; D perhaps matches TRBD1 (6 bases). The V end was cut by 2 bases, the J end by 5 bases, with 19 bases between. Per the germline V gene, CDR1 is SGHRS and CDR2 is YFSETQ. This CDR3 has 16 residues. The CDR3 is CASSLRTVLRRTEAFF. CDR3 sequence (DNA): TGCGCCAGCAGCTTAAGGACAGTTTTACGTAGGACTGAAGCTTTCTTT.

This clonotype has more than one count but fewer than ten. The genes are TRBV9 and TRBJ2-1; possible D gene TRBD1, 5 bases. The length of the CDR3 is 14 residues. Germline loops: CDR1 SGDLS, CDR2 YYNGEE. The V and J ends lost 4 bases and 10 bases respectively, with 18 bases between them. CDR3 region: CASSRRPPDSEQFF. CDR3 in DNA: TGTGCCAGCAGCCGACGTCCCCCTGACAGCGAGCAGTTCTTC.

This clonotype has more than one count but fewer than ten. V and J are TRBV2 and TRBJ2-7; 10 nucleotides line up with TRBD1. CDR1 is SNHLY, CDR2 FYNNEI, per germline. The J segment lost 3 bases and the V segment lost 7 bases, leaving 3 bases of the junction unmatched. CDR3 length: 13 residues. CDR3 in DNA: TGTGCCAGCACGGGACAGGGGTTCTACGAGCAGTACTTC. Translated: CASTGQGFYEQYF.

This clonotype has more than one count but fewer than ten. This rearrangement joins TRBV28 to TRBJ2-7; no clear D gene. CDR3 length: 13 residues. Germline CDR1 MDHEN, CDR2 SYDVKM. With 2 bases removed from V and 6 bases from J, the gap between germline ends came to 11 bases. Here the CDR3 DNA reads TGTGCCAGCAGTTTAGGCAGTTTCTGCGAGCAGTACTTC. It specifies CASSLGSFCEQYF.

In this sample, this clonotype turned up a few times. This chain joins TRBV9 and TRBJ2-1; 9 positions match TRBD2. Trimming removed 4 bases from V and 6 bases from J; junction bases left unmatched: 17. The CDR3 is 18 amino acids. CDR1 and CDR2 (germline): SGDLS, YYNGEE. The CDR3 sequence: CASSTSTVLSGRANEQFF. CDR3 sequence (DNA): TGTGCCAGCAGCACATCCACGGTCCTTAGCGGGAGAGCCAATGAGCAGTTCTTC.

V gene TRBV12-3 or TRBV12-4 combines with J gene TRBJ2-3, with 9 positions matching TRBD2. CDR3 length: 16 amino acids. V shed 3 bases, J shed 1 base, and the junction held 5 bases outside the gene matches. CDR3 in DNA: TGTGCCAGCAGTTTCTCCCCTAGCGGGGGCACAGATACGCAGTATTTT. Translated, it gives CASSFSPSGGTDTQYF.

This sequence joins TRBV28 and TRBJ1-5; perhaps TRBD1 as D (6 bases). The CDR3 is made up of 15 amino acids. Germline CDR1 and CDR2: MDHEN and SYDVKM. Trimming stripped 8 bases from V and 0 bases from J, with 14 bases between. The CDR3 region has the DNA TGTGCCAGCCGGGGGCAGATGGATAGCAATCAGCCCCAGCATTTT. Amino acid sequence: CASRGQMDSNQPQHF.

This clonotype was found many times. V is TRBV24-1 and J is TRBJ1-2; D might be TRBD1 (5 bases). The CDR3 has 13 amino acids. Germline V gene sequence: CDR1 KGHDR, CDR2 SFDVKD. V was pared by 4 bases and J by 2 bases, with 7 bases between. CDR3 loop: CATSDRVNYGYTF. The CDR3, as DNA: TGTGCCACCAGTGACAGGGTCAACTATGGCTACACCTTC.

As for this clonotype: One junction end disagrees with the germline gene, perhaps due to a read error. The rearrangement links TRBV20-1 to TRBJ2-6; D possibly uses TRBD1 or TRBD2 (5 bases each). This CDR3 region has 17 residues. The germline V gene encodes CDR1 DFQATT and CDR2 SNEGSKA (reference sequence). The CDR3 DNA is TGCAGTGCTAGTAGTCAGGCCGCTAGCTCTGGGGCCAGCGTCCTGACTTTC. Amino acids: CSASSQAASSGASVLTF.